A selection of T cell receptor beta chains follows, all from one sample in a study of beta chain features in type 1 diabetes. Libraries were prepared by immunoSEQ multiplex PCR; TCRdb keeps only in-frame clonotypes and omits some of them. The sample gives around 300,000 clones, over 14% of which show up once; 0.015% to 0.019% is in the top ten. The sequenced material came from naive CD4+ T cells from blood. These receptors came from a man between 18 and 35 years old with type 1 diabetes. The CDR3 runs from the conserved cysteine through the conserved F or W. The order of the fields is clone size, J gene, D gene, V gene, CDR3 protein, CDR3 DNA. The D gene is left open where the match is weak. Some rows have no size entry. The others give once, few or many, or a class for an expanded clone.

>-|TRBJ2-3|TRBD2|TRBV10-3
CAISEPSGRGTDTQYF
TGTGCCATCAGTGAGCCGAGCGGGAGGGGGACAGATACGCAGTATTTT
>few|TRBJ2-1|TRBD1|TRBV19
CASSMRTGGRSYNEQFF
TGTGCCAGTAGTATGAGGACAGGGGGTCGATCCTACAATGAGCAGTTCTTC
>few|TRBJ1-1|-|TRBV7-9
CASSARGGGRKINTEAFF
TGTGCCAGCAGCGCTCGAGGCGGGGGACGGAAGATTAACACTGAAGCTTTCTTT
>-|TRBJ1-2|-|TRBV5-1
CASSLVQTDGYTF
TGCGCCAGCAGCTTGGTCCAGACTGATGGCTACACCTTC
>few|TRBJ1-6|-|TRBV7-2
CASSFTYNSPLHF
TGTGCCAGCAGCTTTACCTATAATTCACCCCTCCACTTT
>few|TRBJ1-5|-|TRBV4-1
CASSHNPIQVSNQPQHF
TGCGCCAGCAGCCATAACCCTATACAGGTTAGCAATCAGCCCCAGCATTTT
>-|TRBJ2-1|TRBD1|TRBV5-6
CASRPTGVTYNEQFF
TGTGCCAGCAGACCTACAGGGGTCACCTACAATGAGCAGTTCTTC
>few|TRBJ1-5|TRBD1|TRBV6-6
CASRDRGHQPQHF
TGTGCCAGCAGAGACAGGGGGCATCAGCCCCAGCATTTT
>few|TRBJ2-7|-|TRBV7-9
CASSSTQGYEQYF
TGTGCCAGCAGCTCCACACAGGGTTACGAGCAGTACTTC
>few|TRBJ2-1|TRBD2|TRBV5-4
CASLTGGPGNEQFF
TGTGCCAGCTTGACGGGAGGGCCCGGCAATGAGCAGTTCTTC